These 21 T cell receptor beta chains were all obtained from the same sample, sequenced in a study of blood T cell repertoires in COVID-19. The protocol was immunoSEQ multiplex PCR, while the TCRdb copy is restricted to in-frame clones and leaves out a portion. The profile shows 200,000 to 250,000 clones, approximately 89% of them singletons. Sequencing was performed on PBMCs or T cells enriched from blood (not recorded which). These receptors came from a woman in her 30s who had been exposed to COVID-19.

The chain carries TRBV4-1 and TRBJ2-1, with D possibly TRBD2 on 5 matching bases. CDR3 size: 10 residues. The V gene's germline CDR1 is MGHRA and CDR2 YSYEKL. V was shortened by 10 bases and J by 5 bases, with 6 bases between the two germline ends. This CDR3 reads CATGNNEQFF. The DNA for the CDR3 is TGCGCCACCGGGAACAATGAGCAGTTCTTC.

The V and J genes are TRBV15 and TRBJ2-3; no definite D call. The CDR3 is 15 amino acids. The V and J ends lost 1 base and 6 bases respectively, with 14 bases between them. Germline CDR1 reads LNHNV; CDR2 reads YYDKDF (reference sequence). The CDR3 bases are TGTGCCACCAGCAGAGCGGGTCCGCCGTCCGATACGCAGTATTTT. Translated: CATSRAGPPSDTQYF. The full variable domain, with the rest looked up from reference TRBV15 and TRBJ2-3, is DAMVIQNPRYQVTQFGKPVTLSCSQTLNHNVMYWYQQKSSQAPKLLFHYYDKDFNNEADTPDNFQSRRPNTSFCFLDIRSPGLGDTAMYLCATSRAGPPSDTQYFGPGTRLTVL.

CDR3 nucleotides: TGTGCCAGCAGCGTCGGACAGGGGGCAAGAAACACCATATATTTT. This translates into CASSVGQGARNTIYF. This chain uses TRBV9 with TRBJ1-3; TRBD1 agrees at 11 bases. The junction had 3 bases not matched to a gene; V was cut back by 2 bases and J by 5 bases. From germline, CDR1 is SGDLS and CDR2 YYNGEE. The CDR3 is 15 residues long.

V is TRBV11-2 and J is TRBJ1-2, with a weak D call TRBD1 (6 bases). Trimming took 5 bases from V and 0 from J, leaving 10 bases between them. This CDR3 contains 14 residues. Germline V gene data show CDR1 as SGHAT and CDR2 as FQNNGV. Here the CDR3 DNA reads TGTGCCAGCAGCCTTAGACAGGCTAACTATGGCTACACCTTC. Encoded protein: CASSLRQANYGYTF. Full variable domain (outside the CDR3, taken from reference TRBV11-2 and TRBJ1-2): EAGVAQSPRYKIIEKRQSVAFWCNPISGHATLYWYQQILGQGPKLLIQFQNNGVVDDSQLPKDRFSAERLKGVDSTLKIQPAKLEDSAVYLCASSLRQANYGYTFGSGTRLTVV.

This chain joins TRBV7-9 and TRBJ2-1; no firm D call. Germline CDR1 reads SEHNR; CDR2 reads FQNEAQ (reference sequence). The CDR3 contains 16 residues. Trimming pared 5 bases from V and 0 bases from J, leaving 14 bases between. This chain's CDR3 is CASSPPLVSSYNEQFF. DNA of the CDR3: TGTGCCAGCAGCCCCCCTTTGGTTAGCTCCTACAATGAGCAGTTCTTC.

The rearrangement links TRBV15 to TRBJ1-2; D remains ambiguous. Germline loops: CDR1 LNHNV, CDR2 YYDKDF (reference sequence). The V end lost 0 bases, the J end lost 4 bases, and 12 bases lay between the germline ends. The CDR3 totals 15 residues. CDR3 in amino acids: CATSRDLNPPYGYTF. The DNA of the CDR3 is TGTGCCACCAGCAGAGATCTAAACCCACCCTATGGCTACACCTTC.

J is TRBJ2-2 and V is TRBV11-2; no clear D. Trimming removed 1 base at V and 5 bases at J, with 11 bases between. Germline V gene sequence: CDR1 SGHAT, CDR2 FQNNGV. There are 15 residues in the CDR3. The CDR3 is CASSLVTRSTGELFF. The CDR3 bases are TGTGCCAGCAGCTTAGTCACGCGGTCTACCGGGGAGCTGTTTTTT.

J is TRBJ2-7 and V is TRBV7-2; 11 bases agree with TRBD2. V dropped 0 bases and J dropped 3; count of bases not matched to a gene: 10. Germline CDR1 reads SGHTA; CDR2 reads FQGNSA. The CDR3 has 18 amino acids. CDR3 sequence reads: CASSLASGVGLAGYEQYF. The CDR3 bases are TGTGCCAGCAGCTTAGCTTCCGGGGTCGGACTAGCGGGCTACGAGCAGTACTTC. Variable domain in full (rest from reference TRBV7-2 and TRBJ2-7): GAGVSQSPSNKVTEKGKDVELRCDPISGHTALYWYRQSLGQGLEFLIYFQGNSAPDKSGLPSDRFSAERTGGSVSTLTIQRTQQEDSAVYLCASSLASGVGLAGYEQYFGPGTRLTVT.

This clone was detected a few times. The rearrangement links TRBV10-3 to TRBJ1-1; D call uncertain. Germline CDR1 ENHRY, CDR2 SYGVKD. Trimming took 0 bases from V and 1 from J, leaving 6 bases between them. The CDR3 extends over 14 amino acids. DNA for the CDR3: TGTGCCATCAGTGAGTCGGGAGCGAACACTGAAGCTTTCTTT. Encoded protein: CAISESGANTEAFF.

The V and J genes are TRBV27 and TRBJ2-3; D ambiguous. The CDR3 length is 18 residues. Germline CDR1 reads MNHEY; CDR2 reads SMNVEV (reference sequence). Trimming removed 2 bases at V and 2 bases at J, with 20 bases between. CDR3: CASSLRYRRAEHTDTQYF. In nucleotides, the CDR3 is TGTGCCAGCAGTTTAAGGTATCGTCGCGCGGAACACACAGATACGCAGTATTTT.

The rearrangement joins TRBV7-9 to TRBJ2-1; 9 bases agree with TRBD1. This CDR3 comprises 13 residues. J was trimmed by 6 bases and V by 6 bases; bases with no gene match: 3. CDR1 and CDR2 from the germline V gene are SEHNR and FQNEAQ (reference sequence). The CDR3 bases are TGTGCCAGCAGATGGGACAGGGCCAATGAGCAGTTCTTC. This encodes CASRWDRANEQFF.

The chain combines TRBV7-6 with TRBJ1-5; D unresolved. V lost 2 bases to trimming and J lost 0 bases, with 8 bases between them. Germline loops: CDR1 SGHVS, CDR2 FNYEAQ. The CDR3 covers 15 residues. In nucleotides, the CDR3 is TGTGCCAGCAGCTTAACAGATAATAGCAATCAGCCCCAGCATTTT. Translation gives CASSLTDNSNQPQHF. Full variable domain (missing parts from reference TRBV7-6 and TRBJ1-5): GAGVSQSPRYKVTKRGQDVALRCDPISGHVSLYWYRQALGQGPEFLTYFNYEAQQDKSGLPNDRFSAERPEGSISTLTIQRTEQRDSAMYRCASSLTDNSNQPQHFGDGTRLSIL.

The chain combines TRBV7-2 with TRBJ1-2, with 8 bases identical to TRBD1. The CDR3 consists of 13 residues. Trimming removed 3 bases from V and 5 bases from J; junction bases left unmatched: 2. Looked up from germline, CDR1 is SGHTA and CDR2 is FQGNSA. The CDR3 coding sequence is TGTGCCAGCAGCTTTCACAGGGGGTATGGCTACACCTTC. Its protein is CASSFHRGYGYTF.

CDR3 sequence (DNA): TGTGCCAGCAGCCAAGAGACAGGGTCACCCCTTGGGCAGTACTTC. Translation: CASSQETGSPLGQYF. The J gene is TRBJ2-7, the V gene TRBV2, with TRBD1 identical over 7 bases. Germline CDR1 reads SNHLY; CDR2 reads FYNNEI. The CDR3 length is 15 residues. Trimming took 6 bases from V and 9 from J; bases not matched to a gene: 17.

The chain has TRBV28 and TRBJ2-7, with TRBD2 matching over 8 bases. Germline V gives CDR1 MDHEN, CDR2 SYDVKM. CDR3 length equals 16 residues. V dropped 4 bases and J dropped 0; count of bases not matched to a gene: 8. The CDR3 loop reads CASSSSLAESSYEQYF. CDR3 nucleotide sequence: TGTGCCAGCAGTTCCTCACTAGCGGAAAGCTCCTACGAGCAGTACTTC.

This chain connects TRBV19 to TRBJ2-2; a weak D match, TRBD2 (6 bases). V dropped 7 bases and J dropped 6 bases, with 12 bases sitting between them. Per germline, CDR1 LNHDA and CDR2 SQIVND (reference sequence). The CDR3 runs 13 residues. The CDR3 nucleotides read TGTGCCAGTACCTCGCCGGGAGCCGGGGAGCTGTTTTTT. Protein product: CASTSPGAGELFF.

The genes are TRBV28 and TRBJ1-5, with 9 bases aligning to TRBD1. This CDR3 region has 16 residues. Germline CDR1 reads MDHEN; CDR2 reads SYDVKM. Trimming took 8 bases from V and 4 from J; bases not matched to a gene: 12. Written as DNA, the CDR3 is TGTGCCAGCGAGACCGGGACAGGGCCTAGGAATCAGCCCCAGCATTTT. Amino acid sequence: CASETGTGPRNQPQHF.

This rearrangement joins TRBV5-6 to TRBJ2-5, with D possibly being TRBD1 (6 bases). Germline CDR1 reads SGHDT; CDR2 reads YYEEEE. V lost 4 bases, J lost 9 bases, and 25 bases lay in between. This CDR3 is 16 amino acids long. The CDR3 DNA is TGTGCCAGCAGCCCCCTGGGGAAGGTCGCTGAGGGGGCCCAGTACTTC. Residues: CASSPLGKVAEGAQYF.

The rearrangement links TRBV18 to TRBJ1-2; D may be TRBD1 (5 bases). Germline V CDR1 and CDR2: KGHSH, LQKENI. The V end lost 2 bases, the J end lost 6 bases, and 16 bases lay between the germline ends. The CDR3 consists of 15 residues. The CDR3 is CASSPFQGGRDGYTF. Written as DNA, the CDR3 is TGTGCCAGCTCACCATTCCAGGGAGGACGGGATGGCTACACCTTC.

A few counts support this clone. The V call is TRBV28, the J call TRBJ2-2; TRBD2 aligns across 13 bases. Germline trimming cut 6 bases from V and 6 bases from J; bases unmatched to any gene: 10. From germline, CDR1 is MDHEN and CDR2 SYDVKM. CDR3 size: 17 residues. CDR3 region: CASRPGGLAGVAGELFF. CDR3 coding DNA: TGTGCCAGCAGACCCGGAGGACTAGCGGGAGTAGCCGGGGAGCTGTTTTTT.

This chain connects TRBV30 to TRBJ2-7; D perhaps matches TRBD1 (6 bases). Germline CDR1 reads GTSNPN; CDR2 reads SVGIG (reference sequence). The germline V and J ends were trimmed by 4 bases and 0 bases, with 10 bases remaining between them. This CDR3 is 13 amino acids long. The CDR3 is CAWTRDISYEQYF. CDR3 DNA sequence: TGTGCCTGGACGAGGGACATCTCCTACGAGCAGTACTTC.